The 9 T cell receptor beta chains below come from one sample, sequenced in a study of shared clonotypes between healthy human individuals. Assay: immunoSEQ multiplex PCR; the TCRdb copy retains only in-frame clones and omits some. The table has approximately 100,000 clones, 68% seen once. The specimen was memory CD8+ T cells sorted from blood. As to subset: CD45RO+ cells pooled with CCR7-negative TemRA cells. These receptor sequences come from a woman aged 25 to 39 in good health.

J is TRBJ2-7 and V is TRBV6-1; a possible D gene is TRBD2 (5 bases). The germline V gene encodes CDR1 MNHNS and CDR2 SASEGT. The CDR3 totals 15 residues. The ends were cut back, 4 bases at V and 3 bases at J, with 16 bases in the middle. The CDR3 region has the DNA TGTGCCAGCAGTGTTAGACCCGAAGGGAGCTACGAGCAGTACTTC. Amino acid sequence: CASSVRPEGSYEQYF.

V and J are TRBV28 and TRBJ2-1; a weak D match, TRBD2 (5 bases). V lost 4 bases and J lost 1, with 14 bases in between. The CDR3 is 16 amino acids. CDR1 and CDR2 (germline): MDHEN, SYDVKM. This CDR3 is CASSSTRGPSYNEQFF. The CDR3 DNA reads TGTGCCAGCAGTTCGACCAGAGGGCCTTCCTACAATGAGCAGTTCTTC.

This clone was recorded many times. The chain combines TRBV7-9 with TRBJ2-2; a possible D gene is TRBD2 (5 bases). The CDR3 extends over 14 amino acids. Germline assignment: CDR1 SEHNR and CDR2 FQNEAQ (reference sequence). V lost 8 bases to trimming and J lost 0 bases, with 10 bases between them. The chain's CDR3 is CASQTGTNTGELFF. For the CDR3, the DNA is TGTGCCAGCCAAACGGGGACGAACACCGGGGAGCTGTTTTTT.

In nucleotides, the CDR3 is TGCAGCGTTGACCGACAGGGAGGAAGGACTGAAGCTTTCTTT. Amino acid sequence: CSVDRQGGRTEAFF. This chain uses TRBV29-1 with TRBJ1-1, with 7 nucleotides matching TRBD1. Germline loops: CDR1 SQVTM, CDR2 ANQGSEA. This CDR3 spans 14 amino acids. Trimming cost V 3 bases and J 5 bases; bases outside gene matches: 9.

V gene TRBV5-4 combines with J gene TRBJ1-1; 10 nucleotides align to TRBD1. The trim removed 4 bases at V and 0 bases at J, leaving 12 bases unmatched. The CDR3 has 18 residues. Germline V gene sequence: CDR1 SGHNT, CDR2 YYREEE (reference sequence). The chain's CDR3 is CASSEGTGAFFMNTEAFF. DNA of the CDR3: TGTGCCAGCAGCGAAGGGACAGGGGCCTTTTTCATGAACACTGAAGCTTTCTTT.

CDR3 bases: TGCGCCAGCAGCTTACCTAGCGGGAGCTTGACAGATACGCAGTATTTT. Residues: CASSLPSGSLTDTQYF. V usage is TRBV5-1 and J usage is TRBJ2-3, with 10 bases matching TRBD2. The V gene end was trimmed by 2 bases and the J gene end by 3 bases; junction bases not matched to a gene: 6. Germline CDR1 is SGHRS and CDR2 is YFSETQ. This CDR3 has 16 amino acids.

The gene calls are TRBV2 and TRBJ1-2, with 8 positions matching TRBD1. This CDR3 is 12 amino acids long. Germline V CDR1 and CDR2: SNHLY, FYNNEI. V shed 8 bases, J shed 8 bases, and the junction held 7 bases outside the gene matches. As DNA, the CDR3 is TGTGCCAGCTACTACAGGACAGGGGGCTACACCTTC. The encoded protein is CASYYRTGGYTF.

This chain connects TRBV7-9 to TRBJ1-4; 7 bases are a match to TRBD1. The V gene end was trimmed by 1 base and the J gene end by 0 bases; junction bases not matched to a gene: 5. The CDR3 consists of 17 residues. Germline assignment: CDR1 SEHNR and CDR2 FQNEAQ (reference sequence). Written as DNA, the CDR3 is TGTGCCAGCAGCTTAGGACAGGGCGTGGCAACTAATGAAAAACTGTTTTTT. Amino acids: CASSLGQGVATNEKLFF. Complete variable domain (other parts from reference TRBV7-9 and TRBJ1-4): DTGVSQNPRHKITKRGQNVTFRCDPISEHNRLYWYRQTLGQGPEFLTYFQNEAQLEKSRLLSDRFSAERPKGSFSTLEIQRTEQGDSAMYLCASSLGQGVATNEKLFFGSGTQLSVL.

In this sample, this clone turned up a few times. This chain joins TRBV4-1 and TRBJ1-1, with 8 bases that match TRBD1. With 7 bases clipped from V and 3 bases from J, the junction kept 13 bases outside the gene matches. CDR3 length equals 16 residues. CDR1 is MGHRA, CDR2 YSYEKL, per germline. CDR3 in amino acids: CASIPQAQGAYTEAFF. CDR3 nucleotide sequence: TGCGCCAGCATCCCTCAAGCTCAGGGGGCTTACACTGAAGCTTTCTTT.